One and the same sample provided the 18 T cell receptor beta chains below, sequenced in a study of blood T cell repertoires in COVID-19. The method was immunoSEQ multiplex PCR; TCRdb's version includes in-frame clones alone and lacks a portion of them. The sample includes fewer than 100,000 clones, 75% to 90% seen only once; the top ten take under 8%. What was sequenced was peripheral blood. The receptors originated from a man aged 60 to 69 with acute or convalescent COVID-19.

This chain links TRBV20-1 with TRBJ2-7; D is unresolved. Germline V CDR1 and CDR2: DFQATT, SNEGSKA (reference sequence). Trimming shortened V by 3 bases and J by 6 bases, and 6 bases separated the two germline ends. The CDR3 runs to 10 residues. CDR3 amino acids: CSASNIEQYF. The CDR3 DNA is TGCAGTGCTAGTAACATCGAGCAGTACTTC.

The chain uses TRBV5-1 and TRBJ2-1; D is possibly TRBD2 (6 bases). CDR1 and CDR2 from the germline V gene are SGHRS and YFSETQ. V was pared by 0 bases and J by 2 bases, with 12 bases between. This CDR3 region has 16 residues. The chain's CDR3 is CASSLGTSRAYNEQFF. For the CDR3, the DNA is TGCGCCAGCAGCTTGGGTACTAGCAGAGCCTACAATGAGCAGTTCTTC.

This clone was seen only once. The chain has TRBV6-5 and TRBJ1-1; D unresolved. Germline loops: CDR1 MNHEY, CDR2 SVGAGI. The CDR3 is 13 amino acids. V was trimmed by 4 bases and J by 1 base, leaving 7 bases between them. The CDR3 DNA reads TGTGCCAGCAGTTCGGTCAAGAACACTGAAGCTTTCTTT. Translated, it gives CASSSVKNTEAFF.

The V call is TRBV7-9, the J call TRBJ1-2, with TRBD1 matching over 8 bases. V lost 1 base and J lost 8; bases outside the gene matches: 9. Germline CDR1 and CDR2: SEHNR and FQNEAQ (reference sequence). This CDR3 comprises 15 residues. As DNA, the CDR3 is TGTGCCAGCAGCTTAGAAGGTTGGGACAGGTCCGGCTACACCTTC. Translating gives CASSLEGWDRSGYTF.

This chain links TRBV6-2 or TRBV6-3 with TRBJ2-3; 7 bases fit TRBD2. The germline V gene encodes CDR1 MNHEY and CDR2 SVGEGT. The CDR3 has 12 residues. V was clipped by 4 bases and J by 5 bases; unmatched bases: 0. CDR3 sequence reads: CASSLAGDTQYF. Written as DNA, the CDR3 is TGTGCCAGCAGTTTAGCGGGAGATACGCAGTATTTT.

This clone appeared a few times. Other DNA sequences in this specimen translate into the identical CDR3. This chain links TRBV18 with TRBJ1-2; 7 nucleotides agree with TRBD1. Germline V gene data show CDR1 as KGHSH and CDR2 as LQKENI. There are 12 residues in the CDR3. The V segment lost 3 bases and the J segment 10 bases; nucleotides outside the gene matches: 5. The CDR3 DNA sequence: TGTGCCAGCTCACCCGGAGACAGGGACTACACCTTC. This encodes CASSPGDRDYTF.

This clone was picked up one time. The chain recombines TRBV6-5 with TRBJ1-3; TRBD1 agrees at 7 bases. With 6 bases clipped from V and 3 bases from J, the junction kept 8 bases outside the gene matches. The CDR3 contains 15 residues. CDR1 is MNHEY and CDR2 is SVGAGI in the germline V gene. The DNA of the CDR3 is TGTGCCAGCAGAACCAGCAGGGGGGATGGAAACACCATATATTTT. This codes for CASRTSRGDGNTIYF.

This clone was recorded once. The V call is TRBV11-2, the J call TRBJ1-4; D perhaps matches TRBD1 (5 bases). Between the trimmed V and J ends, which lost 5 bases and 8 bases, there was a span of 15 bases. The germline V gene has CDR1 SGHAT and CDR2 FQNNGV. This CDR3 is built from 14 residues. The DNA of the CDR3 is TGTGCCAGCAGCCTCGCCGGGGGAAAAGAAAAACTGTTTTTT. It encodes CASSLAGGKEKLFF.

The chain links TRBV6-2 or TRBV6-3 to TRBJ1-2, with D unclear. V shed 0 bases and J shed 2 bases, with 10 bases lying between them. This CDR3 region has 15 residues. Germline CDR1 MNHEY, CDR2 SVGEGT. The CDR3: CASSYSGRSNYGYTF. The CDR3 DNA is TGTGCCAGCAGTTACTCGGGGAGGTCGAACTATGGCTACACCTTC.

J is TRBJ1-2 and V is TRBV5-8; TRBD1 is a possible D gene (6 bases). The germline V gene has CDR1 SGHTS and CDR2 YDEGEE. The CDR3 consists of 15 residues. The V end was cut by 3 bases, the J end by 4 bases, with 16 bases between. The CDR3 DNA is TGTGCCAGCAGCTGGGACACGGGCCTAGCCTATGGCTACACCTTC. It codes for CASSWDTGLAYGYTF.

The chain employs TRBV4-1 and TRBJ1-2; unclear D gene. Germline V gene lookup returns CDR1 MGHRA and CDR2 YSYEKL. Trimming took off 0 bases at V and 4 bases at J, with 12 bases between the two ends. The CDR3 has 15 residues. The CDR3 reads CASSQEPTTVYGYTF. For the CDR3, the DNA is TGCGCCAGCAGCCAAGAGCCAACCACAGTCTATGGCTACACCTTC.

The chain combines TRBV30 with TRBJ2-7; D is ambiguous. V was trimmed by 5 bases and J by 0 bases, leaving 17 bases between them. The CDR3 runs 15 residues. Germline V gives CDR1 GTSNPN, CDR2 SVGIG (reference sequence). Here the CDR3 DNA reads TGTGCCTGGGGTTTCCCGGTTGGTGTCTCCTACGAGCAGTACTTC. Protein: CAWGFPVGVSYEQYF.

This chain joins TRBV18 and TRBJ2-5, with 11 positions matching TRBD1. The J segment lost 5 bases and the V segment lost 1 base, leaving 3 bases of the junction unmatched. This CDR3 region has 15 residues. Looked up from germline, CDR1 is KGHSH and CDR2 is LQKENI. The CDR3 region has the DNA TGTGCCAGCTCACCACTGGGACAGGGGGGTGAGACCCAGTACTTC. Translating it yields CASSPLGQGGETQYF.

The J gene is TRBJ1-1, the V gene TRBV7-6, with D tentatively TRBD1 (6 bases). The CDR3 runs 15 residues. Deletions cut 6 bases from V and 0 bases from J, with 14 bases between. Germline V CDR1 and CDR2: SGHVS, FNYEAQ. The CDR3 DNA reads as TGTGCCAGCAGTCGCAGACAGGACTTGAACACTGAAGCTTTCTTT. Protein: CASSRRQDLNTEAFF.

This sequence joins TRBV5-6 and TRBJ2-7; possible D gene TRBD1, 6 bases. The CDR3 covers 14 residues. Trimming removed 7 bases from V and 2 bases from J, with 16 bases in between. Germline values: CDR1 SGHDT, CDR2 YYEEEE. This CDR3 is CASGKQGEAYEQYF. CDR3 DNA sequence: TGTGCCAGCGGGAAACAGGGAGAGGCCTACGAGCAGTACTTC.

The table lists this clone with a count of one. V gene TRBV11-2 combines with J gene TRBJ2-6; 7 bases match TRBD1. Germline lookup yields CDR1 SGHAT and CDR2 FQNNGV. This CDR3 has 17 amino acids. Trimming removed 5 bases from V and 2 bases from J; junction bases left unmatched: 9. CDR3: CASSMIDRGPGANVLTF. The CDR3 DNA sequence: TGTGCCAGCAGCATGATAGATAGGGGGCCTGGGGCCAACGTCCTGACTTTC. Full variable domain (remainder filled in from reference TRBV11-2 and TRBJ2-6): EAGVAQSPRYKIIEKRQSVAFWCNPISGHATLYWYQQILGQGPKLLIQFQNNGVVDDSQLPKDRFSAERLKGVDSTLKIQPAKLEDSAVYLCASSMIDRGPGANVLTFGAGSRLTVL.

The V and J genes are TRBV12-3 or TRBV12-4 and TRBJ1-2; D unclear. The CDR3 sequence is 13 residues long. Trimming cost V 2 bases and J 4 bases, with 8 bases left between them. CDR3 coding DNA: TGTGCCAGCAGTTTAAGTTTCGGCTATGGCTACACCTTC. Amino acids: CASSLSFGYGYTF.

This clone appeared once. The rearrangement joins TRBV5-1 to TRBJ2-6; the D gene is possibly TRBD2 (6 bases). Trimming took 2 bases from V and 0 from J, leaving 21 bases between them. The germline V gene encodes CDR1 SGHRS and CDR2 YFSETQ. CDR3 length: 20 amino acids. CDR3: CASSFPFGWEAHSGANVLTF. CDR3 bases: TGCGCCAGCAGCTTCCCCTTTGGGTGGGAGGCCCACTCTGGGGCCAACGTCCTGACTTTC.